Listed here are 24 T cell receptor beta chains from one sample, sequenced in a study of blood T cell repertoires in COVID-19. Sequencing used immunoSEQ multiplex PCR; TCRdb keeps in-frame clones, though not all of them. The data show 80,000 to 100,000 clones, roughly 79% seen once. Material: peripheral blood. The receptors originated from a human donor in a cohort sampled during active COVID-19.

The CDR3 is CASSVQGSWNQPQHF. The CDR3 DNA reads TGTGCCAGCAGCGTCCAGGGTTCGTGGAATCAGCCCCAGCATTTT. This sequence joins TRBV7-2 and TRBJ1-5, with D possibly matching TRBD1 (5 bases). This CDR3 spans 15 amino acids. Germline V gives CDR1 SGHTA, CDR2 FQGNSA. Between the trimmed V and J ends, which lost 5 bases and 4 bases, there was a span of 15 bases. Together with reference TRBV7-2 and TRBJ1-5, the CDR3 gives the full variable domain: GAGVSQSPSNKVTEKGKDVELRCDPISGHTALYWYRQSLGQGLEFLIYFQGNSAPDKSGLPSDRFSAERTGGSVSTLTIQRTQQEDSAVYLCASSVQGSWNQPQHFGDGTRLSIL.

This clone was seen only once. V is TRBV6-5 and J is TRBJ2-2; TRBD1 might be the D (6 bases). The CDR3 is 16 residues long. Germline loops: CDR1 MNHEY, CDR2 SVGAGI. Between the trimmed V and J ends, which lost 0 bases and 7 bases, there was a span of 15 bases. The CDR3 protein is CASSYSSRGLGGELFF. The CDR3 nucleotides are TGTGCCAGCAGTTACTCGTCCAGGGGATTAGGCGGGGAGCTGTTTTTT.

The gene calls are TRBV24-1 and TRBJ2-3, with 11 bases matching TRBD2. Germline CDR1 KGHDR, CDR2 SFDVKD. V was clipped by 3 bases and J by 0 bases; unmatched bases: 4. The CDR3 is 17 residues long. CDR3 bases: TGTGCCACCAGTGATCCAACTAGCGGGGGTAGCACAGATACGCAGTATTTT. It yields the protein CATSDPTSGGSTDTQYF.

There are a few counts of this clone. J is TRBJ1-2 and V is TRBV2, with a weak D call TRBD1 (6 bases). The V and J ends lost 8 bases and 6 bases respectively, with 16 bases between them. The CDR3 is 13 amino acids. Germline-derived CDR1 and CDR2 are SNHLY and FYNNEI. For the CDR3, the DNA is TGTGCCAGCGGTTACAGGGATATAGATGGCTACACCTTC. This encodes CASGYRDIDGYTF.

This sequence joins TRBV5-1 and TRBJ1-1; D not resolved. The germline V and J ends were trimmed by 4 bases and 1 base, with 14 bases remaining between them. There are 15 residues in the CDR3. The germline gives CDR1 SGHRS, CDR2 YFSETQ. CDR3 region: CASSKLGSSNTEAFF. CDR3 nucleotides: TGCGCCAGCAGCAAACTAGGGAGCTCGAACACTGAAGCTTTCTTT.

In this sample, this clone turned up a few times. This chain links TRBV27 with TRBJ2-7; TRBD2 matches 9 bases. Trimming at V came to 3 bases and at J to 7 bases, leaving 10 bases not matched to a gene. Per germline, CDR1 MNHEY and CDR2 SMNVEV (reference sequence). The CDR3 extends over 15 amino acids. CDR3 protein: CASSLSTSGRSEQYF. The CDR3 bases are TGTGCCAGCAGTTTGAGTACTAGCGGGCGCTCGGAGCAGTACTTC.

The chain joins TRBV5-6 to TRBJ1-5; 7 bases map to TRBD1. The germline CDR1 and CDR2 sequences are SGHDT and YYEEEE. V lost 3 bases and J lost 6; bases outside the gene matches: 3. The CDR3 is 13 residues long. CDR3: CASSSTGLQPQHF. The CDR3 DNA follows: TGTGCCAGCAGCTCGACAGGGCTTCAGCCCCAGCATTTT.

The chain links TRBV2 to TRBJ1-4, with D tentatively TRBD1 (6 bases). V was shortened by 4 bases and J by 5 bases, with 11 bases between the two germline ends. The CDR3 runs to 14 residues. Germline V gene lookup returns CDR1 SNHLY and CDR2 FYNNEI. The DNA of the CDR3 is TGTGCCAGCAGTGGCAGGGGACGAAATGAAAAACTGTTTTTT. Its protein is CASSGRGRNEKLFF. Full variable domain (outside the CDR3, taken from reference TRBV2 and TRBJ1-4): EPEVTQTPSHQVTQMGQEVILRCVPISNHLYFYWYRQILGQKVEFLVSFYNNEISEKSEIFDDQFSVERPDGSNFTLKIRSTKLEDSAMYFCASSGRGRNEKLFFGSGTQLSVL.

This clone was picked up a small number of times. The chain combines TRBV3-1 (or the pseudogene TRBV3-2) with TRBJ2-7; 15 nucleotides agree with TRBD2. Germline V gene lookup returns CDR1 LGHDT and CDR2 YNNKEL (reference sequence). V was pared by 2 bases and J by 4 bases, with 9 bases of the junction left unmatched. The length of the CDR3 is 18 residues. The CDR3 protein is CASSQRPGTSGRTYEQYF. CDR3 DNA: TGTGCCAGCAGCCAACGTCCCGGGACTAGCGGGAGGACATACGAGCAGTACTTC.

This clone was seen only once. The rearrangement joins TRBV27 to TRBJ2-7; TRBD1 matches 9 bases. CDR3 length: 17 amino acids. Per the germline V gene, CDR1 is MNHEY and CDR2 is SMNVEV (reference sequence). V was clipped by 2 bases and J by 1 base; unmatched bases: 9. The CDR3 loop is CASSLQGQGVASYEQYF. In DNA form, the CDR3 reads TGTGCCAGCAGTTTACAGGGACAGGGAGTTGCTTCCTACGAGCAGTACTTC.

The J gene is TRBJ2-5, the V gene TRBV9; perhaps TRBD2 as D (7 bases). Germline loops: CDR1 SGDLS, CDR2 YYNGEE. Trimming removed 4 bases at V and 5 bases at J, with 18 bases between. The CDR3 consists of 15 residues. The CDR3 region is CASSPIAGAGETQYF. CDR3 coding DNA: TGTGCCAGCAGCCCCATCGCGGGGGCCGGTGAGACCCAGTACTTC.

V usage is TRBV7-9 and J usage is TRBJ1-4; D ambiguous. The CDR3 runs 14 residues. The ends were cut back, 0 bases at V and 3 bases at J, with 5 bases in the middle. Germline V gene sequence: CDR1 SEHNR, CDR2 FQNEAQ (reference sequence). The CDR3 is CASSLAAPNEKLFF. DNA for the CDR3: TGTGCCAGCAGCTTAGCCGCGCCTAATGAAAAACTGTTTTTT.

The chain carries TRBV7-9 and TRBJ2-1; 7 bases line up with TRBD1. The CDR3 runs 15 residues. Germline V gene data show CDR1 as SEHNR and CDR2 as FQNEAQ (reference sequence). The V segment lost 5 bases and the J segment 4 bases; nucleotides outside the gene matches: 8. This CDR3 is CASSPAGTAYNEQFF. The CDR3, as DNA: TGTGCCAGCAGCCCAGCCGGGACAGCTTACAATGAGCAGTTCTTC.

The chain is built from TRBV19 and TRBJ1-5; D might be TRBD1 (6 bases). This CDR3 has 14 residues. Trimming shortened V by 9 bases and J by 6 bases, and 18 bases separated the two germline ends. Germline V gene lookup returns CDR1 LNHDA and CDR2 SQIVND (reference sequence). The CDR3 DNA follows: TGTGCCAGCACTACAGGGAGAGAATTTCAGCCCCAGCATTTT. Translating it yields CASTTGREFQPQHF.

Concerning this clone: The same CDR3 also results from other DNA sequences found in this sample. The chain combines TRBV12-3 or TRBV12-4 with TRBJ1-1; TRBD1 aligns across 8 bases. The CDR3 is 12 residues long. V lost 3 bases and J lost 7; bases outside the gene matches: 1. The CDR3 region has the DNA TGTGCCAGCAGTTTCGGACAGGGTGAAGCTTTCTTT. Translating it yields CASSFGQGEAFF.

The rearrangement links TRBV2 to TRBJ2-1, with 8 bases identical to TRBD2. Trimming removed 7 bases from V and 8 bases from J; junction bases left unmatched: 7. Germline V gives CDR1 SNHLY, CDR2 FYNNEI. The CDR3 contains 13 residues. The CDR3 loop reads CASKREWDYEQFF. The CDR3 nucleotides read TGTGCCAGCAAGCGGGAGTGGGACTATGAGCAGTTCTTC.

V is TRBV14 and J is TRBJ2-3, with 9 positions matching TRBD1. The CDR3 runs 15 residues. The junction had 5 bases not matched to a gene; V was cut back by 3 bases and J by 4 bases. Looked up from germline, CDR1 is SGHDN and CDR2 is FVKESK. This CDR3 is CASSQRTGVADTQYF. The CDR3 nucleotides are TGTGCCAGCAGCCAGAGGACAGGGGTGGCAGATACGCAGTATTTT.

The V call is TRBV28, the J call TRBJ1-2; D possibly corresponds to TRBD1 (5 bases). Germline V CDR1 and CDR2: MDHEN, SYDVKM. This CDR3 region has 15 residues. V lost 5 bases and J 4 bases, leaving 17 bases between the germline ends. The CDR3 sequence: CASSEGLGPLYGYTF. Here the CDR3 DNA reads TGTGCCAGCAGTGAGGGACTGGGACCTCTCTATGGCTACACCTTC.

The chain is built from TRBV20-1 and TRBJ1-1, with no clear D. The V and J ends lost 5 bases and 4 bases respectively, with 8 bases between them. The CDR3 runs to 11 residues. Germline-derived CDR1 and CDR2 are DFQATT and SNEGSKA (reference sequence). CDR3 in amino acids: CSAHRVTEAFF. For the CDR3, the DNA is TGCAGTGCTCATCGGGTCACTGAAGCTTTCTTT.

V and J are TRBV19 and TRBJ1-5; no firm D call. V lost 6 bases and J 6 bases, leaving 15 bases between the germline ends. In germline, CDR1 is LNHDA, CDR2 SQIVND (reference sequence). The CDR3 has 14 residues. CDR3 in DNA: TGTGCCAGTAGGAATCACGACGGGAGTCAGCCCCAGCATTTT. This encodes CASRNHDGSQPQHF.

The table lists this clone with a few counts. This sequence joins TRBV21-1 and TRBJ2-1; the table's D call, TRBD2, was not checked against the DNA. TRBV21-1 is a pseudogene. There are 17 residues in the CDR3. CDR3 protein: CASTTTTRNSGDNEQFF. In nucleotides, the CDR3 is TGTGCCAGCACCACCACTACTAGAAATAGTGGAGACAATGAGCAGTTCTTC.

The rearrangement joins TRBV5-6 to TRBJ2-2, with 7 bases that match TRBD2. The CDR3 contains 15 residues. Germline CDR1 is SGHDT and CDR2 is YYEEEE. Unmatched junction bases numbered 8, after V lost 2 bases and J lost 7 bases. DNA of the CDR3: TGTGCCAGCAGCTTACTCAGCGGGGCTGGCGGGGAGCTGTTTTTT. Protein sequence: CASSLLSGAGGELFF.

The CDR3 sequence is CASTPGGTTGELFF. The CDR3 nucleotides read TGCGCCAGTACACCGGGGGGAACGACCGGGGAGCTGTTTTTT. The rearrangement joins TRBV5-1 to TRBJ2-2; 7 nucleotides align to TRBD2. CDR1 is SGHRS and CDR2 is YFSETQ in the germline V gene. This CDR3 contains 14 residues. The V gene end was trimmed by 8 bases and the J gene end by 5 bases; junction bases not matched to a gene: 9.

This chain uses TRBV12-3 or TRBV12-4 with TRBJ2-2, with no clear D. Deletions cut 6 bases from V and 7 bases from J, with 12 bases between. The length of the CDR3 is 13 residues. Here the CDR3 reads CASSLAGIGELFF. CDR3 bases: TGTGCCAGCAGCCTCGCAGGCATCGGGGAGCTGTTTTTT.